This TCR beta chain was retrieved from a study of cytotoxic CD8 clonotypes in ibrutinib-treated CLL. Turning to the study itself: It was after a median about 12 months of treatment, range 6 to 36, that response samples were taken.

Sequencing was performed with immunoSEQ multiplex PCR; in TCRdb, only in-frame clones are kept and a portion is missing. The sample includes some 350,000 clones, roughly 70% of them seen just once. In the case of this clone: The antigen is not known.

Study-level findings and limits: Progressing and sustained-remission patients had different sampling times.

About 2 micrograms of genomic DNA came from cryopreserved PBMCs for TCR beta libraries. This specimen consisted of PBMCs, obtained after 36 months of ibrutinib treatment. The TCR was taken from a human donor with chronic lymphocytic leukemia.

The CDR3 DNA follows: TGTGCCAGCTCACCACAGGCAGGGGGGAACACTGAAGCTTTCTTT. The encoded protein is CASSPQAGGNTEAFF. This chain uses TRBV18 with TRBJ1-1, with TRBD1 matching over 7 bases. CDR1 and CDR2 (germline): KGHSH, LQKENI. CDR3 length: 15 residues. V lost 1 base, J lost 1 base, and 3 bases stayed unmatched.